This T cell receptor beta chain appears in the sequencing data of a study of blood T cell repertoires in COVID-19 (dated by TCRdb to about 2020). A note on the overall study: Samples covering the acute and convalescent phases of COVID-19 were provided by collaborators in the United States, Italy and Spain. The material from the prospective study consisted of cDNA or gDNA derived from T cells, B-cell-depleted T cells, or PBMCs. The dataset comprised deeply sampled blood TCRbeta repertoires from subjects exposed to, actively infected with, or recovered from COVID-19. The repertoires were made available in a free public database intended to serve as a resource for research on the immune response to SARS-CoV-2. Samples were obtained from the ongoing ImmuneRACE study (first 160 participants) and from 1,254 subjects provided by 6 global collaborators. A de-identified subject ID, COVID-19 status, age in years and sex were almost always included in the sample metadata. HLA class I and class II types, where available, came from metadata supplied by the sample provider rather than from assay-based typing. Findings and caveats that apply to the study as a whole: The quantity of clinical and demographic metadata differed by source and by participant and was supplied without curation.

Details on this clone: It has no known antigen specificity. No much larger clone exists at a distance of one base, and base qualities are not known.

Enrolling through a virtual design, the prospective study's participants ranged in age from roughly 18 to 100 years and lived across roughly 24 United States geographic areas. Cohort assignment in the prospective study relied on participant-reported clinical history from a screening survey and a study questionnaire. Recovered participants in ImmuneRACE Cohort 3 were defined by two consecutive negative NP/OP PCR tests, clearance by a healthcare professional, or resolution of symptoms. Each participant in the prospective study had whole blood, serum and a nasopharyngeal or oropharyngeal swab collected by mobile phlebotomists. Prospective study participants could optionally give additional blood draws and questionnaires over an approximately 2-month period. Before DNA extraction, prospective study blood samples were shipped either frozen or at room temperature. TCRbeta CDR3 regions were amplified from genomic DNA using the immunoSEQ Assay, a bias-controlled multiplex PCR. The published analysis was carried out like this. The number of nucleated cells in each sample was estimated by amplification of reference gene primers within the assay. Sequence reads were collapsed and filtered to measure the absolute abundance of every unique TCRbeta CDR3 rearrangement. For each sample, productive Simpson clonality was calculated by taking the square root of Simpson's diversity index across productive rearrangements. The immuneACCESS repertoire file appears here via TCRdb, limited to in-frame rearrangements. These files lack a portion of the clones; in checked studies, under half of the deficit traces to unresolved V genes, and the cause of the others is not known. V and J calls and clone size are given by that table; D and trimming were obtained from the DNA. Present in this sample are hundreds of thousands of clones, roughly 90% of which were seen just once. Of the sample, around 10% falls within the top ten clones.

From the germline V gene, CDR1 is SGHRS and CDR2 is YFSETQ. Measured from the cysteine to the phenylalanine, the CDR3 is 13 residues long. Just CDR3 DNA is preserved here, 39 bases in frame from base 1. Germline trimming amounts to 4 bases on V and 6 bases on J, with 6 as the count of junction bases outside the gene matches. The material sequenced was PBMCs or T cells enriched from blood (not recorded which). Recombination connected TRBV5-1 to TRBJ1-1, and 7 junctional nucleotides match TRBD1. This receptor was identified in a woman under 30 who had recovered from COVID-19. At the DNA level, the sequence is TGCGCCAGCAGCCGACAGGGTGAGGCTGAAGCTTTCTTT. The encoded protein is CASSRQGEAEAFF.